This T cell receptor beta chain is drawn from a study of technical replicates of blood from a few donors. CDR1 and CDR2 from the germline V gene are GTSNPN and SVGIG (reference sequence). There are 11 residues in the CDR3. Trimming took off 0 bases at V and 6 bases at J, with 5 bases between the two ends. This table comes from immunoSEQ multiplex PCR, and its TCRdb copy is limited to in-frame clones, with some not included. The sample lists approximately 76,000 clones; 80% to 90% were seen once. The TCR comes from a human donor in good health. Some clones in this sample may be carry-over from other donors' samples. The source material was PBMCs. This sequence joins TRBV30 and TRBJ1-1; TRBD1 is a possible D gene (5 bases). CDR3 residues: CAWSVQAEAFF. CDR3 bases: TGTGCCTGGAGTGTACAGGCTGAAGCTTTCTTT.